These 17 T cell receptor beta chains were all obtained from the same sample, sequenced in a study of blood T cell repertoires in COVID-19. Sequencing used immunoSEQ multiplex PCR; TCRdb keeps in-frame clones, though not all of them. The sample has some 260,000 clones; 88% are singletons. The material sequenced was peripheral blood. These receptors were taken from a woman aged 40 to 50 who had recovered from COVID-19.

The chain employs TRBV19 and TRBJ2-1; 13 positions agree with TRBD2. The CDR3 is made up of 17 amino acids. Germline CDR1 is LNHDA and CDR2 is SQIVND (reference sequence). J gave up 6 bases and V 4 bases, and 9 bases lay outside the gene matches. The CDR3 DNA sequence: TGTGCCAGTAGTACCCCCGGACTAGCGGGAGCCTCCAATGAGCAGTTCTTC. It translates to CASSTPGLAGASNEQFF.

For the CDR3, the DNA is TGTGCCACCGGAGGGGGGGTGGGTAAGAAGCCCCAGCATTTT. Its translation is CATGGGVGKKPQHF. V and J are TRBV10-3 and TRBJ1-5; D might be TRBD1 (6 bases). Deletions cut 10 bases from V and 8 bases from J, with 21 bases between. The CDR3 extends over 14 amino acids. Germline V gene sequence: CDR1 ENHRY, CDR2 SYGVKD.

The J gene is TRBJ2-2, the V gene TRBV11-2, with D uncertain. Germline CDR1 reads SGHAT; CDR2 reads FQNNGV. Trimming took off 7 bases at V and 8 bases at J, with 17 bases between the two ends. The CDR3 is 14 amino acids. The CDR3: CASIMGSPPGELFF. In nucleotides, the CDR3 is TGTGCCAGCATAATGGGCAGCCCTCCGGGGGAGCTGTTTTTT.

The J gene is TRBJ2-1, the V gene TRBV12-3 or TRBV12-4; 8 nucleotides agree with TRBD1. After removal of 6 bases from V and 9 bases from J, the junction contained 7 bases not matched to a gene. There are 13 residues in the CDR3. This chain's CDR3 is CASSPGQGGEQFF. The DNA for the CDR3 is TGTGCCAGCAGCCCAGGACAGGGCGGTGAGCAGTTCTTC.

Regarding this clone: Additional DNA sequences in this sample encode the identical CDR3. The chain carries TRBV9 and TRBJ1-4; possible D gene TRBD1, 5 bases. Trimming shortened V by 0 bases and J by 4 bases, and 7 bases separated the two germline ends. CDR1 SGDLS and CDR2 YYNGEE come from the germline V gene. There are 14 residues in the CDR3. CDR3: CASSVGQGNEKLFF. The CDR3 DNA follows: TGTGCCAGCAGCGTAGGCCAGGGTAATGAAAAACTGTTTTTT.

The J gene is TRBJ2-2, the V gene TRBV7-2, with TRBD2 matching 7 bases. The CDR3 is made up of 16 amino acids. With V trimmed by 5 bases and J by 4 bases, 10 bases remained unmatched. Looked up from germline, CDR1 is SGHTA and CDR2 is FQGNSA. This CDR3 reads CASSPPGLRSTGELFF. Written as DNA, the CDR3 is TGTGCCAGCAGCCCCCCGGGACTACGGTCCACCGGGGAGCTGTTTTTT.

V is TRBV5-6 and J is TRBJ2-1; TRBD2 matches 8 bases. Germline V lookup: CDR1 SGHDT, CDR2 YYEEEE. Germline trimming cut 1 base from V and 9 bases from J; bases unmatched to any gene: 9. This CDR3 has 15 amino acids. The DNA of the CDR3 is TGTGCCAGCAGCTTGAGCGGGGGAGGGATGGGTGAGCAGTTCTTC. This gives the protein CASSLSGGGMGEQFF.

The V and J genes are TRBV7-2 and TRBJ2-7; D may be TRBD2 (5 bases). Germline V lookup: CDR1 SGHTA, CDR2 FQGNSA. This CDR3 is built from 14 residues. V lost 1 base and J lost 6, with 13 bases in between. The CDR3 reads CASSLGGSAGEQYF. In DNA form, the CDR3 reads TGTGCCAGCAGCTTAGGGGGTAGCGCGGGCGAGCAGTACTTC.

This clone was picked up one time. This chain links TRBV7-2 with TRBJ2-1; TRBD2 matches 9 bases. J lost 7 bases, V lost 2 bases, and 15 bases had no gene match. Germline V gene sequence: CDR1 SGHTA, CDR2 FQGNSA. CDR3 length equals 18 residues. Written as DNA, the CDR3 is TGTGCCAGCAGCTTATGGGGGAGAGGTAGCGGGAGTTTGAATGAGCAGTTCTTC. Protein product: CASSLWGRGSGSLNEQFF.

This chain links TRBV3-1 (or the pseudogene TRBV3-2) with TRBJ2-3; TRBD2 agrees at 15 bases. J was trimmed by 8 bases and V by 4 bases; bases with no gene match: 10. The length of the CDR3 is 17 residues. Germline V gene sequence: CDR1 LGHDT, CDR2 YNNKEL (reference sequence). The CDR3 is CASSRRTSGRGQGTQYF. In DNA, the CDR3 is TGTGCCAGCAGCCGCCGGACTAGCGGGAGGGGTCAAGGTACGCAGTATTTT.

The CDR3 DNA sequence: TGTGCCAGTAGCAGAGGGGGGGCGGGCGCAGATACGCAGTATTTT. It codes for CASSRGGAGADTQYF. The chain uses TRBV19 and TRBJ2-3, with a tentative D call TRBD2 (7 bases). There are 15 residues in the CDR3. Germline V gene lookup returns CDR1 LNHDA and CDR2 SQIVND (reference sequence). V was shortened by 6 bases and J by 4 bases, with 17 bases between the two germline ends. Together with reference TRBV19 and TRBJ2-3, the CDR3 gives the full variable domain: DGGITQSPKYLFRKEGQNVTLSCEQNLNHDAMYWYRQDPGQGLRLIYYSQIVNDFQKGDIAEGYSVSREKKESFPLTVTSAQKNPTAFYLCASSRGGAGADTQYFGPGTRLTVL.

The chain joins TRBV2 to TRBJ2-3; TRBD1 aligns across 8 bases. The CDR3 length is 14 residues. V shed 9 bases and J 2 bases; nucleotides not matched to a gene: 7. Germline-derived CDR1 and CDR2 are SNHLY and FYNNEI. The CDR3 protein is CARRGDRPTDTQYF. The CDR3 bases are TGTGCCAGAAGGGGGGACAGGCCCACAGATACGCAGTATTTT.

CDR3 in amino acids: CASSYTRVNQPQHF. In DNA, the CDR3 is TGTGCCAGCAGTTACACCAGGGTCAATCAGCCCCAGCATTTT. The chain has TRBV6-2 or TRBV6-3 and TRBJ1-5, with D possibly TRBD1 on 5 matching bases. V lost 2 bases to trimming and J lost 3 bases, with 8 bases between them. The CDR3 length is 14 residues. Germline V CDR1 and CDR2: MNHEY, SVGEGT.

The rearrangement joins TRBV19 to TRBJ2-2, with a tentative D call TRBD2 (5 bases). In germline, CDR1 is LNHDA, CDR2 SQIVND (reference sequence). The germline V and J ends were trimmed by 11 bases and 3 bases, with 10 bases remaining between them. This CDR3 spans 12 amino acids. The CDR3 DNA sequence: TGTGCCGGCCTAGCAGACACCGGGGAGCTGTTTTTT. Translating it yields CAGLADTGELFF.

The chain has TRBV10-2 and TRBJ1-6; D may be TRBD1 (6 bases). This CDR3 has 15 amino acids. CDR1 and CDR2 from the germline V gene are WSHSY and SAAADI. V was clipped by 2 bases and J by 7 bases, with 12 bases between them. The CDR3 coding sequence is TGCGCCAGCAGTGAGGTGCAGGGGTTCAATTCACCCCTCCACTTT. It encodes CASSEVQGFNSPLHF.

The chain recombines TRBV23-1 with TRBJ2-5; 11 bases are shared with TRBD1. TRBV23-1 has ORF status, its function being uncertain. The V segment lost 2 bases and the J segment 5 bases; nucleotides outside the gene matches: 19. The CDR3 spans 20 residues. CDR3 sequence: CASSQIGEWGTGGIRETQYF. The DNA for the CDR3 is TGCGCCAGCAGTCAAATCGGCGAGTGGGGGACAGGGGGGATTCGGGAGACCCAGTACTTC.

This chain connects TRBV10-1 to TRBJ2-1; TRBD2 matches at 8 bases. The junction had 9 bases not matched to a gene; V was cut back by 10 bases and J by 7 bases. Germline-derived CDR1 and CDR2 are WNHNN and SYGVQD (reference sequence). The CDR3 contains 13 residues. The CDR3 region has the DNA TGCGCCACCACCGGGGGGGGCGTAAATGAGCAGTTCTTC. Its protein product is CATTGGGVNEQFF.